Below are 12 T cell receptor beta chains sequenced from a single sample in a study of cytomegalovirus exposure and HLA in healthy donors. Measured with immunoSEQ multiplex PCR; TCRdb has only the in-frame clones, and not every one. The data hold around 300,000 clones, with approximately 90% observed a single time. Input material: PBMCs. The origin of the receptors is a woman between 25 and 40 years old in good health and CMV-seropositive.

CDR3 coding DNA: TGTGCCAGCAGCTTAGGGCTTGCGGAGACCCAGTACTTC. Translation: CASSLGLAETQYF. The chain combines TRBV11-3 with TRBJ2-5, with unresolved D. Deletions cut 1 base from V and 5 bases from J, with 8 bases between. The germline CDR1 and CDR2 sequences are SGHNT and YENEEA. The CDR3 consists of 13 residues.

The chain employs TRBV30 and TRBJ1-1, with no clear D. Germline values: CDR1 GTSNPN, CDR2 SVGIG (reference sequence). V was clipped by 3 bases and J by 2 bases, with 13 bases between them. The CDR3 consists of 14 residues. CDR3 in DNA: TGTGCCTGGAGAGCTGATCTTGCCAACACTGAAGCTTTCTTT. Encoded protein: CAWRADLANTEAFF.

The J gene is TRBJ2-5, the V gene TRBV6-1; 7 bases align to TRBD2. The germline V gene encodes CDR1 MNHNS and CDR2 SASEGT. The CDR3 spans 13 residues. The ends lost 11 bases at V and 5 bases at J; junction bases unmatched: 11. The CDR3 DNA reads TGTGCCGCCCAGCGGGATACGGTGGAGACCCAGTACTTC. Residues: CAAQRDTVETQYF.

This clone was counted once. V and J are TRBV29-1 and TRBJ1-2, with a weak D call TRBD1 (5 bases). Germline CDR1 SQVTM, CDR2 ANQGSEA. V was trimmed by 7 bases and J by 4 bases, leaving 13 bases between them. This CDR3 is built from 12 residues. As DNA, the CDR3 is TGCAGCGCCCTGGACAACGGCTATGGCTACACCTTC. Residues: CSALDNGYGYTF.

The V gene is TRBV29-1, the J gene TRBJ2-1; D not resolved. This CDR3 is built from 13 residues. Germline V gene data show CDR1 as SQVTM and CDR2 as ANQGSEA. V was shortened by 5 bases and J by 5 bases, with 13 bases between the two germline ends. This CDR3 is CSVIDGLNNEQFF. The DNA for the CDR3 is TGCAGCGTTATAGATGGCCTAAACAATGAGCAGTTCTTC.

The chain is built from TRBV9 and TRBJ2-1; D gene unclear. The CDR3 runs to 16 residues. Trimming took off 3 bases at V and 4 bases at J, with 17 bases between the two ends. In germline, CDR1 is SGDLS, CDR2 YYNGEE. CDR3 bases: TGTGCCAGCAGCGGTACGGTCGGAGCGAGTTACAATGAGCAGTTCTTC. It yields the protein CASSGTVGASYNEQFF.

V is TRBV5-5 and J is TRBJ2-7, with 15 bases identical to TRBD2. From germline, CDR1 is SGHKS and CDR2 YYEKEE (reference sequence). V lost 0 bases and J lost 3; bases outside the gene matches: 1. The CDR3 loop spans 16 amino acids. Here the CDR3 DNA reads TGTGCCAGCAGCTTGGGGGGACTAGCGGGAGGCTACGAGCAGTACTTC. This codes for CASSLGGLAGGYEQYF.

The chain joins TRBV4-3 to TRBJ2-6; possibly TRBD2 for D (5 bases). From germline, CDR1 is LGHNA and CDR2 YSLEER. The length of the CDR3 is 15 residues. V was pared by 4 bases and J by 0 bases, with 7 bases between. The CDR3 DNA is TGCGCCAGCAGCCTCGGACTCTCTGGGGCCAACGTCCTGACTTTC. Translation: CASSLGLSGANVLTF.

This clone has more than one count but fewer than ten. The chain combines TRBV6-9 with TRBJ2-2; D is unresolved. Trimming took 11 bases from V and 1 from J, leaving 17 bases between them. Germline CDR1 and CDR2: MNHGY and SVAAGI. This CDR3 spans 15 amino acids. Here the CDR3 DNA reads TGTGCCGCACGACGAGGTGGGGAGAACACCGGGGAGCTGTTTTTT. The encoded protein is CAARRGGENTGELFF.

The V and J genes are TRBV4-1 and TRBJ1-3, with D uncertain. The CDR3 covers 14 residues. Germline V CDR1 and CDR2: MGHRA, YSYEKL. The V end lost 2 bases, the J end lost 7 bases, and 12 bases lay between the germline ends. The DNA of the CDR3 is TGCGCCAGCAGCCAACTGCCCGGGAGGAACACCATATATTTT. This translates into CASSQLPGRNTIYF.

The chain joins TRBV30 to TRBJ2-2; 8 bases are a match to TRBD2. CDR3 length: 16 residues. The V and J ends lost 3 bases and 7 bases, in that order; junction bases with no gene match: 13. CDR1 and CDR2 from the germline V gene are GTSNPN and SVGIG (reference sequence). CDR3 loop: CAWRVSGGGDIGELFF. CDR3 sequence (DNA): TGTGCCTGGAGAGTCAGCGGGGGTGGAGACATCGGGGAGCTGTTTTTT.

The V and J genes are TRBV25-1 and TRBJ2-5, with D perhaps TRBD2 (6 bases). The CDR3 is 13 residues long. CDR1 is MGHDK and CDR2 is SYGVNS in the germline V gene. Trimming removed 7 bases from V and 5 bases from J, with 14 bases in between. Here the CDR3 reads CASTSVSGETQYF. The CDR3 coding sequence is TGTGCCAGCACTAGCGTGAGCGGGGAGACCCAGTACTTC.